This T cell receptor beta chain was recovered during a study of cytomegalovirus exposure and HLA in healthy donors. Germline CDR1 reads SQVTM; CDR2 reads ANQGSEA. The V end was cut by 7 bases, the J end by 3 bases, with 15 bases between. The CDR3 extends over 14 amino acids. This clone was detected only once. Its specificity is unknown. Study-level points and caveats: In a later analysis, a missense DCLRE1C variant was linked to TCR beta V- and J-gene trimming.

The PCR made use of 60 Vbeta and 13 Jbeta primers. Produced via immunoSEQ multiplex PCR; TCRdb's table is partial and in-frame only. The sample has fewer than 150,000 clones; approximately 83% are singletons. The sequence came from a man aged 35 to 55 in good health and CMV-seronegative. This chain connects TRBV29-1 to TRBJ2-2, with D perhaps matching TRBD2 (5 bases). The specimen sequenced was PBMCs. The DNA of the CDR3 is TGCAGCGCTTTGACATTGAGGGACACCGGGGAGCTGTTTTTT. Its protein is CSALTLRDTGELFF.